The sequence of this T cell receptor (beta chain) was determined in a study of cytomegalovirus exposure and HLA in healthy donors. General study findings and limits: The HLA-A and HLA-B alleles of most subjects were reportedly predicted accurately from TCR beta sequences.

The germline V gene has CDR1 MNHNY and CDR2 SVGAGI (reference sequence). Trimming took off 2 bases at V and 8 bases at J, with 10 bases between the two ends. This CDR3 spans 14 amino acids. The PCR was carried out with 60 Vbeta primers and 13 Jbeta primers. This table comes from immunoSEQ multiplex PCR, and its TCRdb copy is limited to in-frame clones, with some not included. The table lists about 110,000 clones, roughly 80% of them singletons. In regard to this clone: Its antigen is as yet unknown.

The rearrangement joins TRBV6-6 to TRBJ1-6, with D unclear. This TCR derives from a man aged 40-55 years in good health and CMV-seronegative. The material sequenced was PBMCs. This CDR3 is CASSYDATDSPLHF. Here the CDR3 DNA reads TGTGCCAGCAGTTACGATGCCACTGATTCACCCCTCCACTTT.